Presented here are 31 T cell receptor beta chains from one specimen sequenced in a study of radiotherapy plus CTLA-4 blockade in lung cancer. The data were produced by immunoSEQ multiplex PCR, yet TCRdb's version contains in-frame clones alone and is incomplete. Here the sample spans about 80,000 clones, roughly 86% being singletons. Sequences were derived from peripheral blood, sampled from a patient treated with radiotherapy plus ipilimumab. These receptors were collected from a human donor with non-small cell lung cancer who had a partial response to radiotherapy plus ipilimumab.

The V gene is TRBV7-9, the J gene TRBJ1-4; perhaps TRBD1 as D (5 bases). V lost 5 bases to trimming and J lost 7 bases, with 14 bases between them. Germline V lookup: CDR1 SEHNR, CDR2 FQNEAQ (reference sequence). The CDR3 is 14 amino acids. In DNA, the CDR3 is TGTGCCAGCAGCCCGACCCAGGGTTTTGAAAAACTGTTTTTT. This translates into CASSPTQGFEKLFF.

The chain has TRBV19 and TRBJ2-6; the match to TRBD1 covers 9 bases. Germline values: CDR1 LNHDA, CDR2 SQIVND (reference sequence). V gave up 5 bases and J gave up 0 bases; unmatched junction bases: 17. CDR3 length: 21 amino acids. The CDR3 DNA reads TGTGCCAGTAGTTCCGCCCGGACGTGGGACAGGGTTCGCTCTGGGGCCAACGTCCTGACTTTC. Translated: CASSSARTWDRVRSGANVLTF.

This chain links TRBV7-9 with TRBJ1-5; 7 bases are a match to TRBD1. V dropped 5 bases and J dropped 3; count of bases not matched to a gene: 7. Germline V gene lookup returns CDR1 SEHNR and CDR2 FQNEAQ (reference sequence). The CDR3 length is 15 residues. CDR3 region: CASSQGTVTNQPQHF. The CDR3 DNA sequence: TGTGCCAGCAGCCAGGGGACAGTCACCAATCAGCCCCAGCATTTT.

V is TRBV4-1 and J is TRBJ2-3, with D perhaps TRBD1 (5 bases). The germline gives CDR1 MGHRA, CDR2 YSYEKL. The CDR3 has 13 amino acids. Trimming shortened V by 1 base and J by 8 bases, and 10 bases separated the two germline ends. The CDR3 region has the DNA TGCGCCAGCAGCCAAGCCCATCAGGGTACGCAGTATTTT. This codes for CASSQAHQGTQYF.

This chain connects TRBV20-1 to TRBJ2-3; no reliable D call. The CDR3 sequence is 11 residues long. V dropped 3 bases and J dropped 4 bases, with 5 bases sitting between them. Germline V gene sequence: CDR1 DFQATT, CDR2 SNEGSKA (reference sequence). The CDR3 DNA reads TGCAGTGCTAGTCTTCCAGATACGCAGTATTTT. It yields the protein CSASLPDTQYF.

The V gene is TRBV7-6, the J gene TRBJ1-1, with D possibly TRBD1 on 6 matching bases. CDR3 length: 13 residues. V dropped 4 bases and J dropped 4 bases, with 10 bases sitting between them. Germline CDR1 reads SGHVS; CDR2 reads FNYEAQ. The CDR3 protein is CASSYRVATEAFF. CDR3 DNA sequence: TGTGCCAGCAGCTACAGGGTGGCCACTGAAGCTTTCTTT.

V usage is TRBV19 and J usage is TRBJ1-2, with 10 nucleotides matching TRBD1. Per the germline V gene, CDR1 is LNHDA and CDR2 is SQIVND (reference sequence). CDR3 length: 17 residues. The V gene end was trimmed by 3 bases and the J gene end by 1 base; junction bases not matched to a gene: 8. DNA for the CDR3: TGTGCCAGTAGTATGTCCCTGCGGACAGGGGGTAACTATGGCTACACCTTC. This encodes CASSMSLRTGGNYGYTF.

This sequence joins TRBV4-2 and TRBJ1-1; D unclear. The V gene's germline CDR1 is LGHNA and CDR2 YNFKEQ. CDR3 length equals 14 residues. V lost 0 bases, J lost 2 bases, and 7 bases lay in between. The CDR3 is CASSQDRTNTEAFF. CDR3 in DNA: TGTGCCAGCAGCCAAGATAGAACCAACACTGAAGCTTTCTTT.

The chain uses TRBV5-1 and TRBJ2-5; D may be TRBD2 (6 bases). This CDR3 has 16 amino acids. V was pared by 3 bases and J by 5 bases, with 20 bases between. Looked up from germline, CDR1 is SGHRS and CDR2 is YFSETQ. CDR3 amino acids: CASSWGRDTSGETQYF. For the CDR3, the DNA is TGCGCCAGCAGCTGGGGTCGAGACACAAGCGGGGAGACCCAGTACTTC.

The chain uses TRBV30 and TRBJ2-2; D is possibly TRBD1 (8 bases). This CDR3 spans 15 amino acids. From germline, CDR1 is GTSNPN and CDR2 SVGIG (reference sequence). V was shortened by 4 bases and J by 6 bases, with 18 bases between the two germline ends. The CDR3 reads CAWITAGQEAGELFF. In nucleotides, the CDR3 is TGTGCCTGGATCACAGCGGGACAGGAGGCCGGGGAGCTGTTTTTT.

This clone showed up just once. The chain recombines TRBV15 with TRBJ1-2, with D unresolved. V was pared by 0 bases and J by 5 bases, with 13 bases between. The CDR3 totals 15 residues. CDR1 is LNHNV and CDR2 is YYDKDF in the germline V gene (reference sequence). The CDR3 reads CATSREGTEGYGYTF. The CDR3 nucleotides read TGTGCCACCAGCAGAGAGGGCACCGAGGGATATGGCTACACCTTC.

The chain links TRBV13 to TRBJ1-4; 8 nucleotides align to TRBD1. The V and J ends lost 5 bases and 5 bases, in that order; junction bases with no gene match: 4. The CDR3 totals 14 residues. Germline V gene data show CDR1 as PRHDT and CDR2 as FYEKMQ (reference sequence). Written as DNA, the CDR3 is TGTGCCAGCAGCCTCGGGACAGGAAATGAAAAACTGTTTTTT. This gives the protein CASSLGTGNEKLFF.

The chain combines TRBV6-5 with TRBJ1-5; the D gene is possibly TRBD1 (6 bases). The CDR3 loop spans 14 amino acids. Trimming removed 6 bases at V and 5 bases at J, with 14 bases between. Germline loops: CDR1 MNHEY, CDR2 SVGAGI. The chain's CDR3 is CASRNRDFDQPQHF. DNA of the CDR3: TGTGCCAGCAGAAACAGGGATTTCGATCAGCCCCAGCATTTT.

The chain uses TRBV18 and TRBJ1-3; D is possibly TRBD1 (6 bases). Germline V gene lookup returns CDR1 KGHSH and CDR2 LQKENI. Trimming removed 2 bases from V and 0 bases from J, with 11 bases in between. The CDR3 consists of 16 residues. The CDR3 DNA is TGTGCCAGCTCACCATACAGGGTCGACTCTGGAAACACCATATATTTT. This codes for CASSPYRVDSGNTIYF.

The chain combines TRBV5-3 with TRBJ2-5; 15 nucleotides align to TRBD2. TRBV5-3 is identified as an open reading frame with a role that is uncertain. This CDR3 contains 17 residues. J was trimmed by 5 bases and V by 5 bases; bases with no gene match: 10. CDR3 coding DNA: TGTGCCAGAAGGGGTGGGACTAGCGGGAGGATCGGTGAGACCCAGTACTTC. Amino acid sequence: CARRGGTSGRIGETQYF.

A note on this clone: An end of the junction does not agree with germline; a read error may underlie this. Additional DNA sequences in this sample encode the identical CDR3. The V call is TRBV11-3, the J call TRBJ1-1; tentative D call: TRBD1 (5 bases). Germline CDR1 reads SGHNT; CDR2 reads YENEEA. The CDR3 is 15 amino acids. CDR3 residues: CASSLGGVGNTEAFF. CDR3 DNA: TGTGCCAGCAGCTTAGGGGGGGTTGGGAACACTGAAGCCTTCTTT. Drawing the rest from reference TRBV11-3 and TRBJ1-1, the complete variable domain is EAGVVQSPRYKIIEKKQPVAFWCNPISGHNTLYWYLQNLGQGPELLIRYENEEAVDDSQLPKDRFSAERLKGVDSTLKIQPAELGDSAVYLCASSLGGVGNTEAFFGQGTRLTVV.

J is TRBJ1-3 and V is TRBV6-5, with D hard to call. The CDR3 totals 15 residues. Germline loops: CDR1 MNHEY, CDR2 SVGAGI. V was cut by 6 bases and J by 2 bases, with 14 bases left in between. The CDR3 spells CASSVTHSPGNTIYF. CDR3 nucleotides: TGTGCCAGCAGCGTTACTCACAGCCCTGGAAACACCATATATTTT.

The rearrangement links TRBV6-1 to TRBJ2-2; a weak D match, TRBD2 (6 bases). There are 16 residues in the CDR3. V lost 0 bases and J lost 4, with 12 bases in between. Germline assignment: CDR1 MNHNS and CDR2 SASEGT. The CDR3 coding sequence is TGTGCCAGCAGTGAAGCGCATGGGGGGAGCACCGGGGAGCTGTTTTTT. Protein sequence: CASSEAHGGSTGELFF.

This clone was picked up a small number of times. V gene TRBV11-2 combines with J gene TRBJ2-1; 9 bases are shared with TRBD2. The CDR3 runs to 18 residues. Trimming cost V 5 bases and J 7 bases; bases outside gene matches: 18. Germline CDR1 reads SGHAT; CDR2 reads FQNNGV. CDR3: CASSLRGWGLAVLNEQFF. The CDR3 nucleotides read TGTGCCAGCAGCCTACGCGGATGGGGACTAGCTGTATTGAATGAGCAGTTCTTC.

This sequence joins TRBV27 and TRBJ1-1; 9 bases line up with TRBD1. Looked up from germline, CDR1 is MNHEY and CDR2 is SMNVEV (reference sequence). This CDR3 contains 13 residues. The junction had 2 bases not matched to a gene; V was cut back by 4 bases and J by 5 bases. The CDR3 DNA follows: TGTGCCAGCAGTTCCGGACAGGGGACTGAAGCTTTCTTT. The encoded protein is CASSSGQGTEAFF.

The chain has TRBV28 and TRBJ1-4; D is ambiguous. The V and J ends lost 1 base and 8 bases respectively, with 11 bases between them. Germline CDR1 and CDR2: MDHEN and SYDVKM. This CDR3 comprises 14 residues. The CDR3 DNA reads TGTGCCAGCAGTTTATCGCGCTATCTCGAAAAACTGTTTTTT. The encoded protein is CASSLSRYLEKLFF. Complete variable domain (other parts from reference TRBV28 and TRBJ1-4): DVKVTQSSRYLVKRTGEKVFLECVQDMDHENMFWYRQDPGLGLRLIYFSYDVKMKEKGDIPEGYSVSREKKERFSLILESASTNQTSMYLCASSLSRYLEKLFFGSGTQLSVL.

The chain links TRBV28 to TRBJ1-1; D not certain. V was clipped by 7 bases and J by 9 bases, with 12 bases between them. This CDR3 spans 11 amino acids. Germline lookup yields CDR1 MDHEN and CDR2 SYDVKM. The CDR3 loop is CASTTSGKAFF. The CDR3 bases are TGTGCCAGCACCACTTCGGGGAAAGCTTTCTTT.

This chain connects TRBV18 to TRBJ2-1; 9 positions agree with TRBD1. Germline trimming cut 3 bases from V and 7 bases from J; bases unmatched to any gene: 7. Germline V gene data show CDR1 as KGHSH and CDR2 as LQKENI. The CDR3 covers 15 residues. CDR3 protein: CASSPTLTGGNEQFF. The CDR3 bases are TGTGCCAGCTCACCGACTTTGACAGGGGGGAATGAGCAGTTCTTC.

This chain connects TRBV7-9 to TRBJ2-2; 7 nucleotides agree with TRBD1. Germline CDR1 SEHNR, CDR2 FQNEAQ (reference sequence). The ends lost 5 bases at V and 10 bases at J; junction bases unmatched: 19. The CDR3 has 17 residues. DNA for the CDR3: TGTGCCAGCAGCCTTAAACCGGGACAGACTAATCCGGTGGAGCTGTTTTTT. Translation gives CASSLKPGQTNPVELFF.

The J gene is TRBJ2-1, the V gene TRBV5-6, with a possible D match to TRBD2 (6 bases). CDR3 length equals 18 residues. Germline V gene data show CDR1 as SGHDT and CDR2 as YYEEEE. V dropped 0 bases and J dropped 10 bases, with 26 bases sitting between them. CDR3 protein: CASSLGFRGLRPLTEQFF. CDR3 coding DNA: TGTGCCAGCAGCTTGGGGTTTCGGGGGTTGCGGCCTCTCACGGAGCAGTTCTTC.

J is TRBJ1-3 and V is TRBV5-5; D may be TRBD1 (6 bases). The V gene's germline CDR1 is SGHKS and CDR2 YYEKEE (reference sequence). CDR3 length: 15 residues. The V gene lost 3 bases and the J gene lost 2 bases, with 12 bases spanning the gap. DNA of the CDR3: TGTGCCAGCAGCTGGGGGGGCGGAACTGGAAACACCATATATTTT. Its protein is CASSWGGGTGNTIYF.

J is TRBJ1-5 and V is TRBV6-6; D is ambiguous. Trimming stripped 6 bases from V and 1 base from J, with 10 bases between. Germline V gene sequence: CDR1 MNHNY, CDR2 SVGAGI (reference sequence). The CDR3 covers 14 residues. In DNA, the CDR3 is TGTGCCAGCAGGCCCGCCGGGAGCAATCAGCCCCAGCATTTT. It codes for CASRPAGSNQPQHF.

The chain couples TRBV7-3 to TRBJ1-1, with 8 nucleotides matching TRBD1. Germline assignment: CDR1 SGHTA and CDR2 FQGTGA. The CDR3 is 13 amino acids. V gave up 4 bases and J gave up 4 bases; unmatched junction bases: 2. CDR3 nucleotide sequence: TGTGCCAGCAGCTCGACAGGGGTCACTGAAGCTTTCTTT. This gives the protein CASSSTGVTEAFF. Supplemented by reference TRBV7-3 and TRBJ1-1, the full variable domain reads GAGVSQTPSNKVTEKGKYVELRCDPISGHTALYWYRQSLGQGPEFLIYFQGTGAADDSGLPNDRFFAVRPEGSVSTLKIQRTERGDSAVYLCASSSTGVTEAFFGQGTRLTVV.

The CDR3 spells CASTLGDSPNEQYF. The CDR3 bases are TGTGCCAGCACGCTTGGGGACAGCCCCAACGAGCAGTACTTC. The chain is built from TRBV28 and TRBJ2-5, with 7 bases identical to TRBD1. Near its end, the DNA agrees better with TRBJ2-7, so the J call may be wrong. This CDR3 is 14 amino acids long. Germline lookup yields CDR1 MDHEN and CDR2 SYDVKM.

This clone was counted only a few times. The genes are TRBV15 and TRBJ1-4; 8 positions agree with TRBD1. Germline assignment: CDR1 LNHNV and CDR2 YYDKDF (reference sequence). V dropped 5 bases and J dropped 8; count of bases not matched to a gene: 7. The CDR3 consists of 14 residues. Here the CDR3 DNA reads TGTGCCACCAGCGACAGGGGAAGGAAAGAAAAACTGTTTTTT. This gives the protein CATSDRGRKEKLFF.

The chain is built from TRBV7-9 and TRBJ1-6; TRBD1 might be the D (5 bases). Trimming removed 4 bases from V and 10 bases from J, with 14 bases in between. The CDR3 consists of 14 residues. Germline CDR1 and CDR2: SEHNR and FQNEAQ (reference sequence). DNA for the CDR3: TGTGCCAGCAGCTCACATGACAGTAGCTCACCCCTCCACTTT. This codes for CASSSHDSSSPLHF.